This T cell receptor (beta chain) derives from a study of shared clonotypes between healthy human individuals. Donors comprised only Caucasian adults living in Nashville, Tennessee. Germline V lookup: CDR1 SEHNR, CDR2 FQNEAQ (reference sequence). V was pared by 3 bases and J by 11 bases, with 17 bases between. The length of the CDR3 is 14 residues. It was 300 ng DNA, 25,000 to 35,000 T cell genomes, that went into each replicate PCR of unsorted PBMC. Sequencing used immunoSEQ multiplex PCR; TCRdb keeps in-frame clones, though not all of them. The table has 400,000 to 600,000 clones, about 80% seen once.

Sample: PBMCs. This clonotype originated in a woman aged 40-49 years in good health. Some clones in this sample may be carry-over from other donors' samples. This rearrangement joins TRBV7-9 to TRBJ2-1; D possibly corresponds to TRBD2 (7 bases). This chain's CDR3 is CASSLGEGTPKQFF. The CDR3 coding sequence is TGTGCCAGCAGCTTGGGGGAGGGGACACCAAAGCAGTTCTTC. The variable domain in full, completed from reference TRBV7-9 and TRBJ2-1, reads DTGVSQNPRHKITKRGQNVTFRCDPISEHNRLYWYRQTLGQGPEFLTYFQNEAQLEKSRLLSDRFSAERPKGSFSTLEIQRTEQGDSAMYLCASSLGEGTPKQFFGPGTRLTVL.